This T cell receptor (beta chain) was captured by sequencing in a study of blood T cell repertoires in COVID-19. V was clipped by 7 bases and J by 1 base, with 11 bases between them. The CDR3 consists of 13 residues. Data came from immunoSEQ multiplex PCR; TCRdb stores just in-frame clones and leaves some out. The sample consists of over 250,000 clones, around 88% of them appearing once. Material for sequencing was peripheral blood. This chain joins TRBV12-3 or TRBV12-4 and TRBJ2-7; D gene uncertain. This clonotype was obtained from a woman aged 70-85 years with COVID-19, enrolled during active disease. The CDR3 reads CASTMGLSYEQYF. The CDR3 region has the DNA TGTGCCAGCACCATGGGCTTGTCCTACGAGCAGTACTTC.